The rows below give T cell receptor beta chains drawn from one sample of a study of shared clonotypes between healthy human individuals. Only in-frame clones appear in the TCRdb table, and some are missing; sequencing was by immunoSEQ multiplex PCR. This table has 300,000 to 350,000 clones, roughly 80% appearing once. Source material: memory CD4+ T cells sorted from blood. These receptors all come from a man aged 25-45 years in good health. CDR3s leave out the opening cysteine and the closing phenylalanine or tryptophan. D genes are given only for firm matches.

D gene,V gene,J gene,CDR3 protein
NA,TRBV6-5,TRBJ2-1,ASSYSALGGEQF
NA,TRBV7-8,TRBJ1-4,ASSGGRGAEKLF
TRBD1,TRBV10-3,TRBJ1-5,AIADRGNQPQH
TRBD1,TRBV30,TRBJ2-6,AWSGTGVSGANVLT
NA,TRBV19,TRBJ1-1,ASRESRAYTEAF
NA,TRBV10-2,TRBJ2-3,ASSGQVDPDTQY
TRBD1,TRBV27,TRBJ2-2,ASSLSDRVRTGELF
TRBD2,TRBV14,TRBJ2-5,ASSQLRTSGSEETQY
NA,TRBV6-6,TRBJ2-1,ASSSQESSYNEQF
NA,TRBV19,TRBJ2-3,ASSKGSTDTQY
TRBD2,TRBV10-3,TRBJ2-3,AISGTSGRMADTQY
NA,TRBV6-5,TRBJ1-2,ARSESGSYGYT
TRBD1,TRBV2,TRBJ1-5,ASSGQGDQPQH
NA,TRBV10-3,TRBJ2-7,AISEHSSTYEQY
TRBD2,TRBV6-6,TRBJ2-2,ASSRTSPNTGELF
NA,TRBV28,TRBJ2-3,ASKRVRGTTDTQY
NA,TRBV28,TRBJ1-5,ASTRLGDLNQPQH
NA,TRBV5-1,TRBJ2-1,ASSLDGGPGFEQF
NA,TRBV2,TRBJ1-1,ASSVTVSTEAF
NA,TRBV27,TRBJ2-7,ASSHSWGNYEQY
TRBD2,TRBV5-4,TRBJ2-3,ASRASGESTDTQY
NA,TRBV2,TRBJ1-5,ASRAQGNQPQH
TRBD2,TRBV5-1,TRBJ2-1,ASSPEGLAGVEQF
NA,TRBV5-5,TRBJ2-7,ASSFRGQWSSYEQY
NA,TRBV5-6,TRBJ2-1,ASSRQGNEQF